Following are 12 T cell receptor beta chains from one sample sequenced in a study of blood T cell repertoires in COVID-19. Clones were read by immunoSEQ multiplex PCR, and TCRdb kept only the in-frame ones, dropping some. The sample shows about 280,000 clones, 85% of them seen only once. The material sequenced was PBMCs or T cells enriched from blood (not recorded which). These receptors came from a woman aged 45-65 years who had recovered from COVID-19.

V is TRBV7-9 and J is TRBJ1-6, with D possibly matching TRBD1 (5 bases). This CDR3 region has 18 residues. Germline CDR1 and CDR2: SEHNR and FQNEAQ (reference sequence). V was pared by 2 bases and J by 0 bases, with 14 bases between. The CDR3 sequence: CASSLPKRGSSYNSPLHF. In DNA, the CDR3 is TGTGCCAGCAGCTTACCGAAAAGGGGTAGCTCCTATAATTCACCCCTCCACTTT. Full variable domain (outside the CDR3, taken from reference TRBV7-9 and TRBJ1-6): DTGVSQNPRHKITKRGQNVTFRCDPISEHNRLYWYRQTLGQGPEFLTYFQNEAQLEKSRLLSDRFSAERPKGSFSTLEIQRTEQGDSAMYLCASSLPKRGSSYNSPLHFGNGTRLTVT.

This clone is a singleton in its sample. Other DNA sequences from this sample encode an identical CDR3 as well. V gene TRBV24-1 combines with J gene TRBJ2-5, with TRBD1 identical over 9 bases. There are 15 residues in the CDR3. V lost 3 bases and J lost 5; bases outside the gene matches: 6. Germline V gene lookup returns CDR1 KGHDR and CDR2 SFDVKD. CDR3 sequence (DNA): TGTGCCACCAGTGATCCGGGACAGGGCAGGGAGACCCAGTACTTC. Encoded protein: CATSDPGQGRETQYF.

The chain is built from TRBV11-2 and TRBJ2-1, with 7 bases lining up with TRBD1. Trimming cost V 5 bases and J 10 bases; bases outside gene matches: 8. This CDR3 comprises 13 residues. Germline V gene data show CDR1 as SGHAT and CDR2 as FQNNGV. The CDR3 is CASSPDRAIEQFF. As DNA, the CDR3 is TGTGCCAGCAGCCCCGACAGGGCTATCGAGCAGTTCTTC.

The V gene is TRBV19, the J gene TRBJ1-5; no firm D call. V shed 2 bases and J shed 5 bases, with 13 bases lying between them. Germline loops: CDR1 LNHDA, CDR2 SQIVND (reference sequence). CDR3 length: 15 amino acids. The CDR3 reads CASSIRESGYQPQHF. CDR3 sequence (DNA): TGTGCCAGTAGTATAAGGGAGTCGGGATATCAGCCCCAGCATTTT. The variable domain in full, completed from reference TRBV19 and TRBJ1-5, reads DGGITQSPKYLFRKEGQNVTLSCEQNLNHDAMYWYRQDPGQGLRLIYYSQIVNDFQKGDIAEGYSVSREKKESFPLTVTSAQKNPTAFYLCASSIRESGYQPQHFGDGTRLSIL.

The chain links TRBV27 to TRBJ1-2, with 7 nucleotides matching TRBD1. CDR1 is MNHEY, CDR2 SMNVEV, per germline (reference sequence). V was pared by 5 bases and J by 2 bases, with 5 bases of the junction left unmatched. This CDR3 has 14 amino acids. CDR3 sequence reads: CASSTRDRNYGYTF. Here the CDR3 DNA reads TGTGCCAGCAGTACCCGGGACAGAAACTATGGCTACACCTTC.

The chain carries TRBV5-1 and TRBJ2-1, with a possible D match to TRBD1 (6 bases). V was clipped by 0 bases and J by 4 bases, with 23 bases between them. The CDR3 contains 19 residues. Germline V lookup: CDR1 SGHRS, CDR2 YFSETQ. CDR3 region: CASSLAIQTGEGTYNEQFF. The CDR3 DNA sequence: TGCGCCAGCAGCTTGGCAATCCAAACTGGTGAAGGGACATACAATGAGCAGTTCTTC.

In its sample, this clone was seen once. This chain joins TRBV4-3 and TRBJ2-3; 12 bases are shared with TRBD2. Germline V gene sequence: CDR1 LGHNA, CDR2 YSLEER. The CDR3 spans 18 residues. J was trimmed by 0 bases and V by 0 bases; bases with no gene match: 4. The CDR3 is CASSQEPTSGGSTDTQYF. CDR3 coding DNA: TGCGCCAGCAGCCAAGAACCCACTAGCGGGGGGAGCACAGATACGCAGTATTTT.

The chain has TRBV11-3 and TRBJ2-5, with TRBD2 matching 7 bases. Germline V gene data show CDR1 as SGHNT and CDR2 as YENEEA. CDR3 length equals 16 residues. The trim removed 1 base at V and 2 bases at J, leaving 7 bases unmatched. The CDR3 nucleotides read TGTGCCAGCAGCTTAGGAGTGGGAGGGCTGCAAGAGACCCAGTACTTC. It specifies CASSLGVGGLQETQYF.

The chain joins TRBV7-2 to TRBJ2-7; the match to TRBD2 covers 8 bases. V lost 5 bases and J lost 4; bases outside the gene matches: 4. The germline V gene has CDR1 SGHTA and CDR2 FQGNSA. The CDR3 runs 13 residues. CDR3 DNA sequence: TGTGCCAGCAGCCGTAGCGGGATATACGAGCAGTACTTC. Translated: CASSRSGIYEQYF.

The chain links TRBV27 to TRBJ1-4; D is ambiguous. The CDR3 length is 16 residues. The germline gives CDR1 MNHEY, CDR2 SMNVEV (reference sequence). Trimming cost V 5 bases and J 5 bases, with 18 bases left between them. DNA of the CDR3: TGTGCCAGCAGTCTTACAAGGACTGCGTTAAATGAAAAACTGTTTTTT. Translated, it gives CASSLTRTALNEKLFF.

J is TRBJ2-7 and V is TRBV6-2 or TRBV6-3, with 9 bases that match TRBD2. The CDR3 runs 14 residues. After removal of 6 bases from V and 7 bases from J, the junction contained 10 bases not matched to a gene. The germline CDR1 and CDR2 sequences are MNHEY and SVGEGT. The CDR3 spells CASSDEREVAEQYF. CDR3 DNA: TGTGCCAGCAGCGATGAGCGGGAGGTGGCGGAGCAGTACTTC.

The chain recombines TRBV28 with TRBJ1-2, with 9 bases that match TRBD1. Germline V gene data show CDR1 as MDHEN and CDR2 as SYDVKM. The CDR3 is made up of 11 amino acids. V gave up 11 bases and J gave up 6 bases; unmatched junction bases: 4. The CDR3 DNA reads TGTGCCCGGGGACAGGGCCATGGCTACACCTTC. Translating gives CARGQGHGYTF.